The 14 T cell receptor beta chains listed next were all sequenced from one sample in a study of shared clonotypes between healthy human individuals. Measured with immunoSEQ multiplex PCR; TCRdb has only the in-frame clones, and not every one. The sample has 730,000 or so clones; around 72% are singletons. The sample comprised memory CD4+ T cells sorted from blood. Documented subset: CD45RA-negative fraction. These receptors were collected from a woman aged 30 to 39 in good health.

This chain joins TRBV5-1 and TRBJ1-1; 9 bases are shared with TRBD1. The CDR3 consists of 14 residues. Trimming took 6 bases from V and 5 from J; bases not matched to a gene: 8. CDR1 SGHRS and CDR2 YFSETQ come from the germline V gene. The DNA of the CDR3 is TGCGCCAGCACCCCGGACAGGGGAAGTACTGAAGCTTTCTTT. Its translation is CASTPDRGSTEAFF. Full variable domain (missing parts from reference TRBV5-1 and TRBJ1-1): KAGVTQTPRYLIKTRGQQVTLSCSPISGHRSVSWYQQTPGQGLQFLFEYFSETQRNKGNFPGRFSGRQFSNSRSEMNVSTLELGDSALYLCASTPDRGSTEAFFGQGTRLTVV.

This clone was seen a single time. This chain connects TRBV2 to TRBJ1-5; D may be TRBD1 (5 bases). The CDR3 sequence is 12 residues long. Germline CDR1 and CDR2: SNHLY and FYNNEI. Trimming stripped 3 bases from V and 11 bases from J, with 11 bases between. The CDR3 nucleotides are TGTGCCAGCAGTGATGAGGGGAGAGCCCAGCATTTT. This translates into CASSDEGRAQHF.

J is TRBJ2-5 and V is TRBV9; D remains unclear. The CDR3 extends over 18 amino acids. CDR1 and CDR2 (germline): SGDLS, YYNGEE. V lost 0 bases and J lost 4, with 22 bases in between. Here the CDR3 DNA reads TGTGCCAGCAGCGTAGGGCCAACTCCGGTCCTATACGGAGAGACCCAGTACTTC. Encoded protein: CASSVGPTPVLYGETQYF. Using reference TRBV9 and TRBJ2-5 for the parts outside the CDR3, the full variable domain is DSGVTQTPKHLITATGQRVTLRCSPRSGDLSVYWYQQSLDQGLQFLIQYYNGEERAKGNILERFSAQQFPDLHSELNLSSLELGDSALYFCASSVGPTPVLYGETQYFGPGTRLLVL.

The J gene is TRBJ1-1, the V gene TRBV5-1; tentative D call: TRBD1 (5 bases). Germline V gene lookup returns CDR1 SGHRS and CDR2 YFSETQ. This CDR3 is built from 14 residues. V was trimmed by 3 bases and J by 4 bases, leaving 13 bases between them. The CDR3 loop is CASSWGMGGTEAFF. The CDR3 bases are TGCGCCAGCAGCTGGGGAATGGGGGGCACTGAAGCTTTCTTT.

This chain joins TRBV5-1 and TRBJ2-2; D unresolved. V was pared by 2 bases and J by 6 bases, with 5 bases between. The CDR3 spans 12 residues. Looked up from germline, CDR1 is SGHRS and CDR2 is YFSETQ. The CDR3: CASSFRPGELFF. CDR3 coding DNA: TGCGCCAGCAGCTTCCGGCCCGGGGAGCTGTTTTTT.

This clone was recorded at least ten times. The V gene is TRBV30, the J gene TRBJ2-1; 11 bases are a match to TRBD2. The V and J ends lost 3 bases and 4 bases, in that order; junction bases with no gene match: 5. Germline lookup yields CDR1 GTSNPN and CDR2 SVGIG (reference sequence). The CDR3 loop spans 15 amino acids. Here the CDR3 DNA reads TGTGCCTGGAGGCCGGGACTAGCGGAGTACAATGAGCAGTTCTTC. This gives the protein CAWRPGLAEYNEQFF.

The chain has TRBV7-8 and TRBJ2-1, with 10 nucleotides matching TRBD2. Germline trimming cut 5 bases from V and 8 bases from J; bases unmatched to any gene: 12. Germline lookup yields CDR1 SGHVS and CDR2 FQNEAQ. The CDR3 is 16 residues long. The CDR3 coding sequence is TGTGCCAGCAGCACCCTAGGGGCTAGCGGGAGTTATGAGCAGTTCTTC. Encoded protein: CASSTLGASGSYEQFF. Variable domain in full (rest from reference TRBV7-8 and TRBJ2-1): GAGVSQSPRYKVAKRGQDVALRCDPISGHVSLFWYQQALGQGPEFLTYFQNEAQLDKSGLPSDRFFAERPEGSVSTLKIQRTQQEDSAVYLCASSTLGASGSYEQFFGPGTRLTVL.

The genes are TRBV4-2 and TRBJ2-7; 7 positions agree with TRBD2. The CDR3 length is 14 residues. Germline V gives CDR1 LGHNA, CDR2 YNFKEQ. Trimming took 1 base from V and 5 from J; bases not matched to a gene: 5. CDR3 sequence (DNA): TGTGCCAGCAGCCAAGGTGCTAGCGGTAACGAGCAGTACTTC. This sequence encodes CASSQGASGNEQYF.

The V call is TRBV30, the J call TRBJ1-1, with D perhaps TRBD1 (6 bases). The length of the CDR3 is 13 residues. Looked up from germline, CDR1 is GTSNPN and CDR2 is SVGIG (reference sequence). Trimming removed 8 bases at V and 2 bases at J, with 15 bases between. The CDR3 bases are TGTGCCCGAAAGGGGGGTGGCAACACTGAAGCTTTCTTT. This translates into CARKGGGNTEAFF.

This clone came up a few times. A far larger clone is one base from this, pointing to a likely read error. In the same sample, other DNA sequences code for this CDR3. V is TRBV7-3 and J is TRBJ1-2, with a tentative D call TRBD1 (6 bases). This CDR3 is 13 amino acids long. V was cut by 5 bases and J by 1 base, with 8 bases left in between. The germline gives CDR1 SGHTA, CDR2 FQGTGA. The CDR3 region is CASSLDSNYGYTF. The CDR3, as DNA: TGTGCCAGCAGCCTGGACAGTAACTATGGCTACACCTTC.

The J gene is TRBJ2-7, the V gene TRBV27, with TRBD1 matching 7 bases. V was pared by 5 bases and J by 2 bases, with 12 bases of the junction left unmatched. CDR3 length: 16 residues. CDR1 MNHEY and CDR2 SMNVEV come from the germline V gene (reference sequence). The DNA of the CDR3 is TGTGCCAGCAGTACCCGAGGGACAGCCCGAGCCTACGAGCAGTACTTC. Protein sequence: CASSTRGTARAYEQYF.

V is TRBV7-9 and J is TRBJ1-2; the D is unclear. The CDR3 is 12 residues long. Trimming pared 4 bases from V and 4 bases from J, leaving 7 bases between. Germline V gene data show CDR1 as SEHNR and CDR2 as FQNEAQ (reference sequence). The CDR3 is CASSSNPYGYTF. CDR3 bases: TGTGCCAGCAGCTCGAACCCCTATGGCTACACCTTC.

V and J are TRBV28 and TRBJ1-5, with 8 bases fitting TRBD1. V trimming: 6 bases; J trimming: 4 bases; junction bases outside the gene matches: 8. Germline V gives CDR1 MDHEN, CDR2 SYDVKM. This CDR3 spans 15 amino acids. The CDR3 nucleotides read TGTGCCAGCAGCCCAGGGGGCGGGATGAATCAGCCCCAGCATTTT. It translates to CASSPGGGMNQPQHF.

This clone was counted at least ten times. This rearrangement joins TRBV4-2 to TRBJ1-5, with TRBD1 as a possible D gene (6 bases). This CDR3 region has 15 residues. The germline CDR1 and CDR2 sequences are LGHNA and YNFKEQ. Trimming stripped 1 base from V and 5 bases from J, with 12 bases between. CDR3 protein: CASSQGQEGHQPQHF. In DNA, the CDR3 is TGTGCCAGCAGCCAAGGACAGGAGGGACATCAGCCCCAGCATTTT.